This T cell receptor (beta chain) was sequenced during a study of identical twins. Whole-study results and caveats: Models, which agreed with sharing between unrelated individuals, nonetheless underestimated the out-of-frame TCR alpha sharing seen in monozygotic twins. Cross-sectional statistical analysis was relied on for the conclusions, without the same donors being followed.

TCRdb reanalysed the 5' RACE reads using MiXCR and keeps one entry per CDR3 protein. The table has under 500,000 distinct CDR3 sequences, roughly an eighth seen once; the top ten hold approximately 0.98%. Remarks on this clonotype: Its antigen is not identified.

The data were also submitted as part of a second study, on yellow fever vaccine responses in identical twins.

The source is a woman under 30 in good health. Material: CD4+ T cells sorted from blood.

CDR3 amino acids: CAISRLAGGTNTGELFF. CDR3 DNA sequence: TGTGCCATCAGTCGACTAGCGGGGGGAACGAACACCGGGGAGCTGTTTTTT. V usage is TRBV10-3 and J usage is TRBJ2-2, with 13 bases matching TRBD2. J was trimmed by 0 bases and V by 5 bases; bases with no gene match: 3. This CDR3 contains 17 residues. In germline, CDR1 is ENHRY, CDR2 SYGVKD.